The 11 T cell receptor beta chains given below trace back to one sample, sequenced in a study of Ad26.COV2.S vaccination and SARS-CoV-2 variants. Treatment meaning: some 20 received Ad26.COV2.S at low or high dose, single or two shots; several received placebo; per-sample allocation not given. Day 63 after the first vaccine or placebo injection was the time point for sampling. The repertoire was sequenced with immunoSEQ multiplex PCR; TCRdb's copy has only in-frame clones and lacks some. The sample records roughly 380,000 clones, approximately 87% being singletons. Specimen: peripheral blood, collected in a trial of Ad26.COV2.S vaccine versus placebo. Every receptor here comes from a person between 18 and 60 years old who received the Ad26.COV2.S COVID-19 vaccine or a placebo.

This sequence joins TRBV7-2 and TRBJ2-7; D perhaps matches TRBD1 (5 bases). This CDR3 has 14 residues. Germline CDR1 SGHTA, CDR2 FQGNSA. V shed 1 base and J shed 2 bases, with 9 bases lying between them. The CDR3 spells CASSLGPGTYEQYF. The CDR3, as DNA: TGTGCCAGCAGCTTAGGCCCAGGGACCTACGAGCAGTACTTC.

The chain is built from TRBV4-1 and TRBJ2-3, with 8 nucleotides matching TRBD2. Trimming removed 4 bases from V and 5 bases from J; junction bases left unmatched: 8. The CDR3 length is 15 residues. The germline gives CDR1 MGHRA, CDR2 YSYEKL. CDR3 residues: CASSLLRGAGDTQYF. In DNA, the CDR3 is TGCGCCAGCAGCCTGCTGCGGGGGGCCGGAGATACGCAGTATTTT.

The chain employs TRBV9 and TRBJ2-3; 11 bases align to TRBD2. The CDR3 totals 18 residues. The V segment lost 2 bases and the J segment 5 bases; nucleotides outside the gene matches: 13. CDR1 SGDLS and CDR2 YYNGEE come from the germline V gene. CDR3 loop: CASSVGTSGMPIGDTQYF. In nucleotides, the CDR3 is TGTGCCAGCAGCGTGGGGACTAGCGGAATGCCGATCGGAGATACGCAGTATTTT.

V usage is TRBV6-5 and J usage is TRBJ2-1; the D is unclear. V lost 2 bases and J 0 bases, leaving 8 bases between the germline ends. Per germline, CDR1 MNHEY and CDR2 SVGAGI. The CDR3 has 15 residues. CDR3 sequence reads: CASSYRQSSYNEQFF. The DNA of the CDR3 is TGTGCCAGCAGTTACAGGCAGAGCTCCTACAATGAGCAGTTCTTC.

The chain is built from TRBV5-1 and TRBJ2-5; TRBD2 agrees at 10 bases. The V segment lost 5 bases and the J segment 5 bases; nucleotides outside the gene matches: 15. Germline V gene lookup returns CDR1 SGHRS and CDR2 YFSETQ. The CDR3 covers 17 residues. CDR3 in DNA: TGCGCCAGCAGGGCCGGAGTAGATAGCGGGGGGCGTGAGACCCAGTACTTC. The encoded protein is CASRAGVDSGGRETQYF.

V gene TRBV3-1 (or the pseudogene TRBV3-2) combines with J gene TRBJ2-7; D is unresolved. This CDR3 contains 13 residues. Germline CDR1 LGHDT, CDR2 YNNKEL (reference sequence). Trimming shortened V by 0 bases and J by 2 bases, and 5 bases separated the two germline ends. The CDR3, as DNA: TGTGCCAGCAGCCAAGATATTCCCTACGAGCAGTACTTC. Translated: CASSQDIPYEQYF.

There are a few counts of this clone. This chain uses TRBV3-1 (or the pseudogene TRBV3-2) with TRBJ2-7; TRBD2 matches 7 bases. The CDR3 is 17 amino acids. Germline values: CDR1 LGHDT, CDR2 YNNKEL (reference sequence). V lost 1 base and J lost 7; bases outside the gene matches: 16. CDR3 sequence: CASSQGVWGGMFWEQYF. The DNA of the CDR3 is TGTGCCAGCAGCCAAGGGGTCTGGGGAGGGATGTTCTGGGAGCAGTACTTC.

The chain uses TRBV7-8 and TRBJ2-6, with no clear D. Germline CDR1 SGHVS, CDR2 FQNEAQ. Between the trimmed V and J ends, which lost 0 bases and 1 base, there was a span of 4 bases. The CDR3 has 15 amino acids. This CDR3 reads CASSLAGSGANVLTF. CDR3 in DNA: TGTGCCAGCAGCTTAGCTGGGTCTGGGGCCAACGTCCTGACTTTC. The complete variable domain, with remaining parts taken from reference TRBV7-8 and TRBJ2-6, reads GAGVSQSPRYKVAKRGQDVALRCDPISGHVSLFWYQQALGQGPEFLTYFQNEAQLDKSGLPSDRFFAERPEGSVSTLKIQRTQQEDSAVYLCASSLAGSGANVLTFGAGSRLTVL.

The V and J genes are TRBV28 and TRBJ2-6; D may be TRBD2 (5 bases). Germline lookup yields CDR1 MDHEN and CDR2 SYDVKM. The CDR3 extends over 16 amino acids. V dropped 11 bases and J dropped 0 bases, with 17 bases sitting between them. The CDR3 region has the DNA TGTGCCGCCGGGGAAATTACTACCTCTGGGGCCAACGTCCTGACTTTC. Encoded protein: CAAGEITTSGANVLTF.

The V call is TRBV5-4, the J call TRBJ1-2; D gene ambiguous. The CDR3 extends over 15 amino acids. Germline values: CDR1 SGHNT, CDR2 YYREEE (reference sequence). Between the trimmed V and J ends, which lost 4 bases and 2 bases, there was a span of 15 bases. In DNA, the CDR3 is TGTGCCAGCAGCGCCCCCAGGAACCCGAACTATGGCTACACCTTC. Protein product: CASSAPRNPNYGYTF.

This chain joins TRBV19 and TRBJ1-2, with 8 bases matching TRBD1. After removal of 7 bases from V and 4 bases from J, the junction contained 2 bases not matched to a gene. There are 12 residues in the CDR3. Germline V lookup: CDR1 LNHDA, CDR2 SQIVND (reference sequence). The CDR3 here is CASTTGGYGYTF. CDR3 sequence (DNA): TGTGCCAGTACCACAGGGGGCTATGGCTACACCTTC.